This T cell receptor (beta chain) originates from a study of blood T cell repertoires in COVID-19. CDR1 and CDR2 (germline): ENHRY, SYGVKD. Trimming shortened V by 5 bases and J by 2 bases, and 13 bases separated the two germline ends. The CDR3 consists of 14 residues. Sequencing was performed with immunoSEQ multiplex PCR; in TCRdb, only in-frame clones are kept and a portion is missing. The sample includes about 280,000 clones, 80% to 90% of them seen just once. The chain carries TRBV10-3 and TRBJ2-7; D not resolved. Material: peripheral blood. The receptor's source is a woman in her 70s with acute or convalescent COVID-19. Written as DNA, the CDR3 is TGTGCCATCAGTTCCCCCAGGTCCCCCTACGAGCAGTACTTC. It specifies CAISSPRSPYEQYF.